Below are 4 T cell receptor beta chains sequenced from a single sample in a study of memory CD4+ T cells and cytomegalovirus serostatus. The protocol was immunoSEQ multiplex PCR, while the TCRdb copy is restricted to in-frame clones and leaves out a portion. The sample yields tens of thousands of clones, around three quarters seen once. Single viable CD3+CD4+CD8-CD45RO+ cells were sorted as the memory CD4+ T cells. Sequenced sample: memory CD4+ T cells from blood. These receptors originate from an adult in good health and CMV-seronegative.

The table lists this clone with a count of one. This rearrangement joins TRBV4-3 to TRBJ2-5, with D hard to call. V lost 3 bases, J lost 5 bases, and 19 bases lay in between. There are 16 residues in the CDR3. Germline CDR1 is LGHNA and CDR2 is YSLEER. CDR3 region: CASSQDDRGRRETQYF. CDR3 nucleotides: TGCGCCAGCAGCCAGGATGATCGAGGCCGGCGGGAGACCCAGTACTTC.

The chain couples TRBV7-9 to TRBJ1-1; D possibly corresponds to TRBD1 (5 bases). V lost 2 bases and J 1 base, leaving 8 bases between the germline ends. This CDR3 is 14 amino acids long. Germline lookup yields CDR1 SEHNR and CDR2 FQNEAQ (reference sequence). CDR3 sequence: CASSLYQGNTEAFF. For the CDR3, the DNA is TGTGCCAGCAGCTTATATCAGGGGAACACTGAAGCTTTCTTT.

For the CDR3, the DNA is TGCGCCAGCAGTCCCACAAGCGGGGGGTCCTACGAGCAGTACTTC. Translated, it gives CASSPTSGGSYEQYF. The chain links TRBV10-1 to TRBJ2-7, with 9 bases aligning to TRBD2. From germline, CDR1 is WNHNN and CDR2 SYGVQD (reference sequence). V shed 5 bases, J shed 1 base, and the junction held 6 bases outside the gene matches. This CDR3 spans 15 amino acids.

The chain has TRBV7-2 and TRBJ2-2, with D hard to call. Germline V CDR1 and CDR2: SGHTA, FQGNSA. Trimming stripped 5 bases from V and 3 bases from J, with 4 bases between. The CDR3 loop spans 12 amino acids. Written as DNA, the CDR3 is TGTGCCAGCAGCCGCCACACCGGGGAGCTGTTTTTT. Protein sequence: CASSRHTGELFF. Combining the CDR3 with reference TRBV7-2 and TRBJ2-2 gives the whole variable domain GAGVSQSPSNKVTEKGKDVELRCDPISGHTALYWYRQSLGQGLEFLIYFQGNSAPDKSGLPSDRFSAERTGGSVSTLTIQRTQQEDSAVYLCASSRHTGELFFGEGSRLTVL.